These 9 T cell receptor beta chains share one sample of origin, sequenced in a study of cytomegalovirus exposure and HLA in healthy donors. 60 Vbeta and 13 Jbeta primers were used in PCR. Libraries were prepared by immunoSEQ multiplex PCR; TCRdb keeps only in-frame clonotypes and omits some of them. This table has roughly 150,000 clones, 70% to 90% appearing once. Sample: PBMCs. These receptors all come from a woman in her late teens or twenties in good health and CMV-seronegative.

This chain links TRBV19 with TRBJ2-3; TRBD2 agrees at 7 bases. The CDR3 length is 15 residues. J was trimmed by 3 bases and V by 4 bases; bases with no gene match: 7. CDR1 is LNHDA, CDR2 SQIVND, per germline (reference sequence). CDR3 residues: CASSNRGSVTDTQYF. CDR3 in DNA: TGTGCCAGTAGTAATCGCGGGAGTGTAACAGATACGCAGTATTTT. The variable domain in full, completed from reference TRBV19 and TRBJ2-3, reads DGGITQSPKYLFRKEGQNVTLSCEQNLNHDAMYWYRQDPGQGLRLIYYSQIVNDFQKGDIAEGYSVSREKKESFPLTVTSAQKNPTAFYLCASSNRGSVTDTQYFGPGTRLTVL.

This chain joins TRBV28 and TRBJ1-1; 9 bases fit TRBD1. Germline assignment: CDR1 MDHEN and CDR2 SYDVKM. This CDR3 contains 13 residues. Trimming at V came to 2 bases and at J to 10 bases, leaving 5 bases not matched to a gene. This CDR3 reads CASSLVGQGRAFF. CDR3 sequence (DNA): TGTGCCAGCAGTTTAGTGGGACAGGGACGAGCTTTCTTT.

The V call is TRBV19, the J call TRBJ1-1; TRBD1 matches 9 bases. This CDR3 has 15 amino acids. CDR1 and CDR2 from the germline V gene are LNHDA and SQIVND (reference sequence). V trimming: 6 bases; J trimming: 3 bases; junction bases outside the gene matches: 8. The DNA of the CDR3 is TGTGCCAGTAGGCCCGAACAGGGGGCTGACACTGAAGCTTTCTTT. This codes for CASRPEQGADTEAFF.

V gene TRBV2 combines with J gene TRBJ2-1; D possibly corresponds to TRBD1 (5 bases). V was shortened by 6 bases and J by 4 bases, with 10 bases between the two germline ends. The CDR3 totals 13 residues. CDR1 is SNHLY, CDR2 FYNNEI, per germline. CDR3 bases: TGTGCCAGCAGCCAACAGGTTTACAATGAGCAGTTCTTC. Protein product: CASSQQVYNEQFF.

The rearrangement links TRBV2 to TRBJ1-2, with TRBD1 matching over 7 bases. V lost 3 bases to trimming and J lost 4 bases; unmatched junction nucleotides: 8. There are 15 residues in the CDR3. Germline V gene sequence: CDR1 SNHLY, CDR2 FYNNEI. CDR3 amino acids: CASSDTGTVGYGYTF. The DNA for the CDR3 is TGTGCCAGCAGTGATACTGGGACAGTGGGCTATGGCTACACCTTC.

The chain combines TRBV27 with TRBJ2-1; D is unresolved. The V end lost 6 bases, the J end lost 6 bases, and 12 bases lay between the germline ends. In germline, CDR1 is MNHEY, CDR2 SMNVEV (reference sequence). The CDR3 has 13 residues. CDR3 sequence: CASSPGPTNEQFF. CDR3 in DNA: TGTGCCAGCAGCCCTGGGCCTACCAATGAGCAGTTCTTC.

V and J are TRBV4-2 and TRBJ2-7; D might be TRBD1 (6 bases). V was cut by 0 bases and J by 12 bases, with 21 bases left in between. This CDR3 has 15 residues. From germline, CDR1 is LGHNA and CDR2 YNFKEQ. The CDR3 loop is CASSQDRSGQGPGYF. The CDR3 DNA sequence: TGTGCCAGCAGCCAAGATAGGTCGGGACAAGGCCCAGGGTACTTC.

This chain uses TRBV13 with TRBJ2-1, with D unresolved. The germline CDR1 and CDR2 sequences are PRHDT and FYEKMQ (reference sequence). The CDR3 contains 14 residues. The V gene lost 2 bases and the J gene lost 6 bases, with 11 bases spanning the gap. The CDR3 sequence: CASSLLQVLNEQFF. CDR3 nucleotide sequence: TGTGCCAGCAGCTTACTCCAGGTACTCAATGAGCAGTTCTTC.

The rearrangement links TRBV28 to TRBJ2-3; D is unresolved. The V gene's germline CDR1 is MDHEN and CDR2 SYDVKM. V was clipped by 0 bases and J by 2 bases, with 12 bases between them. The CDR3 loop spans 16 amino acids. The CDR3 bases are TGTGCCAGCAGTTTATGGCGTGAACTCCACACAGATACGCAGTATTTT. It specifies CASSLWRELHTDTQYF.